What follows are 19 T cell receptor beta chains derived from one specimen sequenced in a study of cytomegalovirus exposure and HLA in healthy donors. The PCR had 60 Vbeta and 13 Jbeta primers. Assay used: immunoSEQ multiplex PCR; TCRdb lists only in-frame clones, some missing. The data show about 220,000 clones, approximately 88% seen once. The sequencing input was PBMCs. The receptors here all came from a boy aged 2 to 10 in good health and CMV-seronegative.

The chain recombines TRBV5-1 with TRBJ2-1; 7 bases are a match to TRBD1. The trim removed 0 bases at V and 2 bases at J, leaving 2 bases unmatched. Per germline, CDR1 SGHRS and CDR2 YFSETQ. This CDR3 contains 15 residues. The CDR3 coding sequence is TGCGCCAGCAGCTTGGCTACAGGGGCCTACAATGAGCAGTTCTTC. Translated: CASSLATGAYNEQFF.

CDR3 protein: CASRNPGQGYNEQFF. As DNA, the CDR3 is TGTGCCAGCAGGAACCCGGGACAAGGCTACAATGAGCAGTTCTTC. The chain has TRBV6-6 and TRBJ2-1; TRBD1 might be the D (6 bases). The V end was cut by 6 bases, the J end by 3 bases, with 15 bases between. This CDR3 contains 15 residues. The germline V gene encodes CDR1 MNHNY and CDR2 SVGAGI (reference sequence).

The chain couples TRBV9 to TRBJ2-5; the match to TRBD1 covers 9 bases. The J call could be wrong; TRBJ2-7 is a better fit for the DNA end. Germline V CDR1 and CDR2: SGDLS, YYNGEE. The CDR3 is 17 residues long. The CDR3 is CASSVERDRVPRNEQYF. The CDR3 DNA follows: TGTGCCAGCAGCGTAGAAAGGGACAGGGTTCCACGTAACGAGCAGTACTTC.

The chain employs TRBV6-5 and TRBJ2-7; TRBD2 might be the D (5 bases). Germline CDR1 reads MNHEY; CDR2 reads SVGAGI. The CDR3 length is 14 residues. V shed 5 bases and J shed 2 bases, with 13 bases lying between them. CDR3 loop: CASSEDREPYEQYF. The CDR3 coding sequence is TGTGCCAGCAGTGAAGATCGGGAACCCTACGAGCAGTACTTC.

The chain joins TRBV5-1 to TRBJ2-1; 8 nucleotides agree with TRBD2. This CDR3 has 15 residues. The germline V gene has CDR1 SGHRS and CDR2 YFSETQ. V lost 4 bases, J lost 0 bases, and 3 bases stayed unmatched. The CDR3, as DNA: TGCGCCAGCAGCCCGGGAGGGGGCTCCTACAATGAGCAGTTCTTC. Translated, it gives CASSPGGGSYNEQFF.

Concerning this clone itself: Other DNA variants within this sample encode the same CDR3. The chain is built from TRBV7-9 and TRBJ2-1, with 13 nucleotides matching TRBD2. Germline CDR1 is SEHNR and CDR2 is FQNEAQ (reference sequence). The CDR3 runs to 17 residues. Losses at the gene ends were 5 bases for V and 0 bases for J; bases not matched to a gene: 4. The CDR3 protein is CASSPRTSGGSYNEQFF. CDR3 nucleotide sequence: TGTGCCAGCAGCCCACGGACTAGCGGGGGCTCCTACAATGAGCAGTTCTTC. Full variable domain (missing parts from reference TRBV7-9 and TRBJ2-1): DTGVSQNPRHKITKRGQNVTFRCDPISEHNRLYWYRQTLGQGPEFLTYFQNEAQLEKSRLLSDRFSAERPKGSFSTLEIQRTEQGDSAMYLCASSPRTSGGSYNEQFFGPGTRLTVL.

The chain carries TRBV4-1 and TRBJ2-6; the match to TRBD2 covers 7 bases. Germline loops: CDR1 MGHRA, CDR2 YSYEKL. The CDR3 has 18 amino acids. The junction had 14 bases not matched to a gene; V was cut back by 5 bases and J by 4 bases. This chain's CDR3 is CASSSLGVAGPGANVLTF. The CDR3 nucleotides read TGCGCCAGCAGCTCACTCGGAGTAGCGGGTCCAGGGGCCAACGTCCTGACTTTC.

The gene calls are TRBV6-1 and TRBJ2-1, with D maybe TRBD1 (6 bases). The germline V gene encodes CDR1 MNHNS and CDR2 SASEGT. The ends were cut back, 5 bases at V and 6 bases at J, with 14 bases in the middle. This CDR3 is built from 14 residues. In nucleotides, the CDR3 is TGTGCCAGCAGTTATCGACAGGTGGGCAATGAGCAGTTCTTC. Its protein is CASSYRQVGNEQFF.

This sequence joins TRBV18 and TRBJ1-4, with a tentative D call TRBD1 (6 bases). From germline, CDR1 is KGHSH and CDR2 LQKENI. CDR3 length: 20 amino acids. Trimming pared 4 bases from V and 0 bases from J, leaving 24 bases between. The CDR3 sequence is CASSRATGNYYSATNEKLFF. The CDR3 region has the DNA TGTGCCAGCTCACGCGCGACAGGCAACTATTACTCTGCAACTAATGAAAAACTGTTTTTT.

The CDR3 protein is CASSKLCGSTDTQYF. The DNA of the CDR3 is TGTGCCAGCAGCAAACTGTGCGGGAGCACAGATACGCAGTATTTT. This rearrangement joins TRBV21-1 to TRBJ2-3; TRBD2 reflects the table's D call only, with no check against the DNA. TRBV21-1 is assigned pseudogene status. CDR3 length: 15 amino acids.

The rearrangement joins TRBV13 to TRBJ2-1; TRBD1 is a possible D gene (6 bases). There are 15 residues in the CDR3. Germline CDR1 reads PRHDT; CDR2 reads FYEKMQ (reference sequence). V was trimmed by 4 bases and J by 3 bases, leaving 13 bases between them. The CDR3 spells CASSSGTPFYNEQFF. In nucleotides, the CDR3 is TGTGCCAGCAGCTCCGGGACACCCTTCTACAATGAGCAGTTCTTC.

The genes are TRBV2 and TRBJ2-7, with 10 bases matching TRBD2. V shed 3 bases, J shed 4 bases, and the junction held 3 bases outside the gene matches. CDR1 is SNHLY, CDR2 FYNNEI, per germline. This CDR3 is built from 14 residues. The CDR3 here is CASSESSGSYEQYF. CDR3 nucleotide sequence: TGTGCCAGCAGTGAGTCTAGCGGGAGTTACGAGCAGTACTTC.

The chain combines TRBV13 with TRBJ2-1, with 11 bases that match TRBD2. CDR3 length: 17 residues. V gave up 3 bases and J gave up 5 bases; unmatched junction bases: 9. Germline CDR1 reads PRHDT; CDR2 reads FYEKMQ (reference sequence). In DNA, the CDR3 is TGTGCCAGCAGCTTCTATACCCTAGCGGGAGGTAACAATGAGCAGTTCTTC. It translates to CASSFYTLAGGNNEQFF. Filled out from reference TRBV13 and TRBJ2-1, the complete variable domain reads AAGVIQSPRHLIKEKRETATLKCYPIPRHDTVYWYQQGPGQDPQFLISFYEKMQSDKGSIPDRFSAQQFSDYHSELNMSSLELGDSALYFCASSFYTLAGGNNEQFFGPGTRLTVL.

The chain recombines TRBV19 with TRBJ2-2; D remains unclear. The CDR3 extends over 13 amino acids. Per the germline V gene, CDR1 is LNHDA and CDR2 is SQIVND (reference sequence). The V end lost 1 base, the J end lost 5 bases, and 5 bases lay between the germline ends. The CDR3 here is CASSIVGTGELFF. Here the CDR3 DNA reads TGTGCCAGTAGTATAGTCGGGACCGGGGAGCTGTTTTTT.

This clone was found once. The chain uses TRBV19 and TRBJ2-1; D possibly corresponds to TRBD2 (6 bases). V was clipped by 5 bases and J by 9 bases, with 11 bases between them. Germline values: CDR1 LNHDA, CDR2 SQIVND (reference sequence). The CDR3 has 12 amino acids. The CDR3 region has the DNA TGTGCCAGTAGTCCGCCGGAGGGTGAGCAGTTCTTC. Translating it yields CASSPPEGEQFF.

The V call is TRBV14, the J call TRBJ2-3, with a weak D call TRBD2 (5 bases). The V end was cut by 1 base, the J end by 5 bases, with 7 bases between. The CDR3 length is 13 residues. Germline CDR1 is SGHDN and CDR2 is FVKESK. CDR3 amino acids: CASSQARGDTQYF. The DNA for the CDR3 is TGTGCCAGCAGCCAAGCCCGGGGAGATACGCAGTATTTT.

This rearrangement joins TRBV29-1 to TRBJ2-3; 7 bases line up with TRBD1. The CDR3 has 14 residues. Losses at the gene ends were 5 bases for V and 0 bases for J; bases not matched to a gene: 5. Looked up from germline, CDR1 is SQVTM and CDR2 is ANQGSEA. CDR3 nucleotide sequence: TGCAGCGTTACGACAGGGTTTAGCACAGATACGCAGTATTTT. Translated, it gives CSVTTGFSTDTQYF.

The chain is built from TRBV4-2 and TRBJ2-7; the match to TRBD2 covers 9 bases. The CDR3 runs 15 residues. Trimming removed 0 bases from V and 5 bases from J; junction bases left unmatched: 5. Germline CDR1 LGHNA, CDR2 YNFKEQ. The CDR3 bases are TGTGCCAGCAGCCAAGATGGGCTAGCGGGGAACGAGCAGTACTTC. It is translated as CASSQDGLAGNEQYF.

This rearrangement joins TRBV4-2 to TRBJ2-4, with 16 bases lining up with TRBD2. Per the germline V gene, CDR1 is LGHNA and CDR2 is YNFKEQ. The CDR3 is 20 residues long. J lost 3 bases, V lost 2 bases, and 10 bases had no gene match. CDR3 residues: CASSQPSGGLAGGSKNIQYF. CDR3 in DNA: TGTGCCAGCAGCCAACCGTCTGGGGGACTAGCGGGGGGGAGCAAAAACATTCAGTACTTC.